Each of the 23 T cell receptor beta chains below was sequenced from the same sample in a study of blood T cell repertoires in COVID-19. Assay: immunoSEQ multiplex PCR; the TCRdb copy retains only in-frame clones and omits some. The table includes 100,000 or so clones, more than 85% detected once. Material for sequencing was peripheral blood. The source is a man aged 18 to 30 with acute or convalescent COVID-19.

In its sample, this clone was seen a few times. The genes are TRBV19 and TRBJ1-5, with 7 bases aligning to TRBD1. The trim removed 3 bases at V and 0 bases at J, leaving 17 bases unmatched. CDR1 and CDR2 (germline): LNHDA, SQIVND (reference sequence). The CDR3 covers 20 residues. The CDR3 region has the DNA TGTGCCAGTAGTATCTTAGACAGGGTAGGATCCTTACATAGCAATCAGCCCCAGCATTTT. The encoded protein is CASSILDRVGSLHSNQPQHF.

The chain employs TRBV27 and TRBJ2-1, with TRBD1 matching 11 bases. The CDR3 contains 19 residues. Per the germline V gene, CDR1 is MNHEY and CDR2 is SMNVEV (reference sequence). V gave up 6 bases and J gave up 7 bases; unmatched junction bases: 20. CDR3 nucleotides: TGTGCCAGCAGGTCAACTTTACTTCAGAGGACAGGGGGCAAAAATGAGCAGTTCTTC. This translates into CASRSTLLQRTGGKNEQFF.

The CDR3 protein is CASSDSPGKGSPVYGYTF. In DNA form, the CDR3 reads TGTGCCAGCAGTGACTCCCCAGGGAAAGGTTCCCCTGTATATGGCTACACCTTC. This chain links TRBV6-4 with TRBJ1-2; possibly TRBD1 for D (5 bases). CDR3 length equals 18 residues. Germline-derived CDR1 and CDR2 are MRHNA and SNTAGT. Trimming pared 0 bases from V and 5 bases from J, leaving 22 bases between.

The chain carries TRBV5-1 and TRBJ1-1, with D hard to call. The CDR3 covers 14 residues. Trimming shortened V by 0 bases and J by 1 base, and 7 bases separated the two germline ends. The germline CDR1 and CDR2 sequences are SGHRS and YFSETQ. Here the CDR3 reads CASSLVEGNTEAFF. The CDR3, as DNA: TGCGCCAGCAGCTTGGTAGAGGGGAACACTGAAGCTTTCTTT.

V usage is TRBV4-1 and J usage is TRBJ1-4; the match to TRBD1 covers 8 bases. V gave up 0 bases and J gave up 0 bases; unmatched junction bases: 3. Germline lookup yields CDR1 MGHRA and CDR2 YSYEKL. This CDR3 comprises 17 residues. Here the CDR3 reads CASSQEGTGSTNEKLFF. In DNA, the CDR3 is TGCGCCAGCAGCCAAGAGGGGACAGGCTCAACTAATGAAAAACTGTTTTTT.

This clone was seen once. The DNA of the CDR3 is TGTGCCAGCTCACCAACGGGGAGCAACGGCTACACCTTC. This codes for CASSPTGSNGYTF. The genes are TRBV18 and TRBJ1-2; D gene uncertain. Per the germline V gene, CDR1 is KGHSH and CDR2 is LQKENI. Trimming removed 2 bases at V and 8 bases at J, with 12 bases between. The CDR3 has 13 residues.

This clone was observed a single time. The rearrangement joins TRBV5-1 to TRBJ1-4; TRBD1 matches 10 bases. CDR1 and CDR2 (germline): SGHRS, YFSETQ. J gave up 5 bases and V 4 bases, and 5 bases lay outside the gene matches. This CDR3 region has 15 residues. The DNA for the CDR3 is TGCGCCAGCAGCATCCTGGGACAGGGGAATGAAAAACTGTTTTTT. Protein: CASSILGQGNEKLFF.

V gene TRBV7-8 combines with J gene TRBJ2-7, with 7 nucleotides matching TRBD1. The CDR3 runs to 16 residues. With 5 bases clipped from V and 4 bases from J, the junction kept 14 bases outside the gene matches. From germline, CDR1 is SGHVS and CDR2 FQNEAQ. CDR3 residues: CASSPVGPGGLYEQYF. The CDR3 DNA follows: TGTGCCAGCAGCCCCGTCGGTCCAGGGGGATTATACGAGCAGTACTTC.

V and J are TRBV10-3 and TRBJ1-2, with D perhaps matching TRBD1 (5 bases). Germline values: CDR1 ENHRY, CDR2 SYGVKD. Deletions cut 0 bases from V and 4 bases from J, with 12 bases between. The CDR3 totals 15 residues. CDR3 nucleotides: TGTGCCATCAGTGAGTCTTGGGGCAAGTCCTATGGCTACACCTTC. It is translated as CAISESWGKSYGYTF.

The CDR3 loop reads CASSWSGGPNSYNEQFF. CDR3 DNA: TGTGCCAGCAGCTGGTCAGGGGGGCCCAATTCCTACAATGAGCAGTTCTTC. The genes are TRBV5-4 and TRBJ2-1, with a weak D call TRBD1 (7 bases). Between the trimmed V and J ends, which lost 3 bases and 1 base, there was a span of 17 bases. The germline V gene encodes CDR1 SGHNT and CDR2 YYREEE (reference sequence). The CDR3 totals 17 residues.

The chain has TRBV11-2 and TRBJ2-5, with TRBD2 matching over 14 bases. The trim removed 3 bases at V and 5 bases at J, leaving 5 bases unmatched. This CDR3 has 16 residues. Germline loops: CDR1 SGHAT, CDR2 FQNNGV. The CDR3, as DNA: TGTGCCAGCAGCTTTTCCGGGACTAGCGGGAGCGAGACCCAGTACTTC. This sequence encodes CASSFSGTSGSETQYF.

This clone has just one count. This CDR3 reads CASSRGTVEAFF. The CDR3 bases are TGTGCCAGCTCCCGCGGGACGGTTGAAGCTTTCTTT. This chain joins TRBV18 and TRBJ1-1, with D possibly being TRBD1 (5 bases). The V gene lost 6 bases and the J gene lost 7 bases, with 12 bases spanning the gap. Germline CDR1 reads KGHSH; CDR2 reads LQKENI. The CDR3 consists of 12 residues.

The rearrangement joins TRBV4-2 to TRBJ1-6, with D uncertain. The V end was cut by 4 bases, the J end by 10 bases, with 23 bases between. There are 17 residues in the CDR3. The germline V gene has CDR1 LGHNA and CDR2 YNFKEQ. CDR3 amino acids: CASSPAAGPILRSPLHF. The CDR3 DNA sequence: TGTGCCAGCAGCCCCGCCGCGGGCCCCATTTTGAGGTCACCCCTCCACTTT.

The V call is TRBV12-3 or TRBV12-4, the J call TRBJ2-5; D is undetermined. The CDR3 is made up of 12 amino acids. Trimming took 3 bases from V and 5 from J, leaving 7 bases between them. The CDR3, as DNA: TGTGCCAGCAGTTTTTTGCGGGAGACCCAGTACTTC. This sequence encodes CASSFLRETQYF.

This chain joins TRBV11-3 and TRBJ2-5; 10 positions match TRBD2. The CDR3 contains 16 residues. Trimming at V came to 1 base and at J to 5 bases, leaving 7 bases not matched to a gene. CDR1 and CDR2 (germline): SGHNT, YENEEA. CDR3 DNA: TGTGCCAGCAGCTTAGGGACTAGCGGAGTCGGCGAGACCCAGTACTTC. Protein: CASSLGTSGVGETQYF.

The chain combines TRBV4-1 with TRBJ2-2, with a weak D call TRBD1 (5 bases). The CDR3 length is 16 residues. Trimming cost V 2 bases and J 4 bases, with 14 bases left between them. CDR1 MGHRA and CDR2 YSYEKL come from the germline V gene. The CDR3 coding sequence is TGCGCCAGCAGCCAAAACCCAGGGATCGTCACCGGGGAGCTGTTTTTT. Translation: CASSQNPGIVTGELFF.

The genes are TRBV7-9 and TRBJ1-2; TRBD1 matches 9 bases. Germline assignment: CDR1 SEHNR and CDR2 FQNEAQ (reference sequence). Unmatched junction bases numbered 11, after V lost 1 base and J lost 5 bases. This CDR3 has 17 residues. The CDR3 is CASSLDRSDRGVYGYTF. In DNA, the CDR3 is TGTGCCAGCAGCTTAGATAGGTCGGACAGGGGTGTTTATGGCTACACCTTC.

The rearrangement joins TRBV5-4 to TRBJ2-1; 12 positions match TRBD2. Trimming took 4 bases from V and 5 from J; bases not matched to a gene: 10. The CDR3 runs 17 residues. Germline V gene data show CDR1 as SGHNT and CDR2 as YYREEE (reference sequence). The CDR3 loop is CASSPGGLAGGDNEQFF. CDR3 DNA: TGTGCCAGCAGCCCCGGCGGCCTAGCGGGAGGGGACAATGAGCAGTTCTTC.

Of note for this clone: The same CDR3 can be traced to other DNA sequences in this sample. The chain combines TRBV12-3 or TRBV12-4 with TRBJ1-1, with D uncertain. CDR3 length: 12 residues. The V gene lost 3 bases and the J gene lost 4 bases, with 6 bases spanning the gap. CDR3: CASSFGGTEAFF. CDR3 DNA: TGTGCCAGCAGTTTCGGAGGCACTGAAGCTTTCTTT.

The genes are TRBV5-8 and TRBJ2-3; a possible D gene is TRBD2 (5 bases). The CDR3 is 16 amino acids. CDR1 SGHTS and CDR2 YDEGEE come from the germline V gene. The V end was cut by 1 base, the J end by 1 base, with 13 bases between. The CDR3 bases are TGTGCCAGCAGCTTGAGGTCGGGGTACGGCACAGATACGCAGTATTTT. Its translation is CASSLRSGYGTDTQYF.

The chain carries TRBV27 and TRBJ2-1, with TRBD2 matching over 10 bases. The ends lost 1 base at V and 0 bases at J; junction bases unmatched: 9. Germline CDR1 and CDR2: MNHEY and SMNVEV (reference sequence). CDR3 size: 19 residues. CDR3 in amino acids: CASSLYASGRILSYNEQFF. CDR3 nucleotides: TGTGCCAGCAGTTTATACGCTAGCGGGAGAATCCTCTCCTACAATGAGCAGTTCTTC.

This clone occurred a few times. The chain recombines TRBV19 with TRBJ1-6; D not certain. The CDR3 is 14 residues long. V was shortened by 4 bases and J by 4 bases, with 8 bases between the two germline ends. Germline V CDR1 and CDR2: LNHDA, SQIVND (reference sequence). This CDR3 reads CASSRGGYNSPLHF. The CDR3 DNA sequence: TGTGCCAGTAGTAGGGGAGGATATAATTCACCCCTCCACTTT.

This chain connects TRBV10-3 to TRBJ1-2, with TRBD1 matching over 7 bases. The CDR3 has 16 amino acids. The V gene's germline CDR1 is ENHRY and CDR2 SYGVKD. Germline trimming cut 4 bases from V and 4 bases from J; bases unmatched to any gene: 12. The CDR3 DNA is TGTGCCATCAGTGGGGGTCCCCAACAGGGGATCTATGGCTACACCTTC. It is translated as CAISGGPQQGIYGYTF.